What follows are 14 T cell receptor beta chains derived from one specimen sequenced in a study of blood T cell repertoires in COVID-19. The assay was immunoSEQ multiplex PCR, and TCRdb's table has in-frame clones only and misses some. Of 350,000 or so clones listed, roughly 90% are singletons. The sample was PBMCs or T cells enriched from blood (not recorded which). Receptor source: a woman aged 25 to 39 who had recovered from COVID-19.

This clone was recorded only once. The chain is built from TRBV28 and TRBJ2-1; D may be TRBD1 (5 bases). From germline, CDR1 is MDHEN and CDR2 SYDVKM. V gave up 2 bases and J gave up 6 bases, with 11 bases separating them. CDR3 size: 14 residues. The DNA of the CDR3 is TGTGCCAGCAGTTTAGCAGGGCGTCTCAATGAGCAGTTCTTC. As protein: CASSLAGRLNEQFF.

The chain carries TRBV18 and TRBJ1-4; D call uncertain. V dropped 2 bases and J dropped 3 bases, with 10 bases sitting between them. This CDR3 is built from 15 residues. The germline V gene has CDR1 KGHSH and CDR2 LQKENI. The CDR3 reads CASSPFEEANEKLFF. CDR3 nucleotides: TGTGCCAGCTCACCATTCGAGGAAGCTAATGAAAAACTGTTTTTT.

J is TRBJ1-2 and V is TRBV4-2; 11 bases agree with TRBD1. The CDR3 runs to 15 residues. Germline CDR1 LGHNA, CDR2 YNFKEQ. V was clipped by 1 base and J by 4 bases; unmatched bases: 2. The CDR3 sequence is CASSQGGTGGYGYTF. The DNA of the CDR3 is TGTGCCAGCAGCCAAGGCGGGACAGGGGGCTATGGCTACACCTTC.

The chain has TRBV6-5 and TRBJ2-5, with D perhaps matching TRBD1 (5 bases). The CDR3 spans 13 residues. Trimming removed 8 bases at V and 2 bases at J, with 12 bases between. Germline V gives CDR1 MNHEY, CDR2 SVGAGI. CDR3 bases: TGTGCCAGCGGATGGGGCCCACAAGAGACCCAGTACTTC. It is translated as CASGWGPQETQYF.

The chain is built from TRBV9 and TRBJ1-2, with 8 bases fitting TRBD1. The CDR3 has 15 amino acids. The V gene end was trimmed by 2 bases and the J gene end by 3 bases; junction bases not matched to a gene: 6. Germline values: CDR1 SGDLS, CDR2 YYNGEE. DNA of the CDR3: TGTGCCAGCAGCGTGCTTGGACAGGGCCACTATGGCTACACCTTC. It is translated as CASSVLGQGHYGYTF.

The chain uses TRBV5-4 and TRBJ1-4; D is possibly TRBD1 (6 bases). V lost 5 bases to trimming and J lost 10 bases, with 21 bases between them. This CDR3 spans 15 amino acids. The germline V gene has CDR1 SGHNT and CDR2 YYREEE (reference sequence). The CDR3 reads CASRDETGRDGKLFF. The CDR3 DNA reads TGTGCCAGCAGGGATGAAACAGGGAGGGATGGAAAACTGTTTTTT.

The V gene is TRBV28, the J gene TRBJ1-2; unclear D gene. CDR3 length equals 15 residues. V lost 7 bases and J 4 bases, leaving 19 bases between the germline ends. Germline CDR1 is MDHEN and CDR2 is SYDVKM. The CDR3 sequence is CASTDQSRIRYGYTF. Here the CDR3 DNA reads TGTGCCAGCACAGACCAGAGCAGGATTCGCTATGGCTACACCTTC.

This clone was observed a few times. This chain connects TRBV7-2 to TRBJ1-1, with a weak D call TRBD1 (6 bases). V lost 0 bases, J lost 1 base, and 9 bases lay in between. Germline V gene sequence: CDR1 SGHTA, CDR2 FQGNSA. The CDR3 consists of 15 residues. The CDR3 DNA follows: TGTGCCAGCAGCTTAGCCGGGACATCGAACACTGAAGCTTTCTTT. Amino acid sequence: CASSLAGTSNTEAFF.

The J gene is TRBJ2-5, the V gene TRBV28; D might be TRBD2 (5 bases). Germline V gene sequence: CDR1 MDHEN, CDR2 SYDVKM. V lost 8 bases and J lost 5, with 18 bases in between. The CDR3 loop spans 14 amino acids. CDR3 sequence reads: CASVPGIGEETQYF. DNA for the CDR3: TGTGCCAGCGTGCCGGGGATCGGGGAGGAGACCCAGTACTTC.

V is TRBV20-1 and J is TRBJ2-3; D gene unclear. Between the trimmed V and J ends, which lost 4 bases and 4 bases, there was a span of 3 bases. The germline V gene has CDR1 DFQATT and CDR2 SNEGSKA (reference sequence). The CDR3 spans 10 residues. CDR3 in DNA: TGCAGTGCTATAGCAGATACGCAGTATTTT. This encodes CSAIADTQYF.

This clone was seen ten or more times. The chain links TRBV4-2 to TRBJ1-2; no reliable D call. V was shortened by 0 bases and J by 8 bases, with 4 bases between the two germline ends. Germline CDR1 is LGHNA and CDR2 is YNFKEQ. CDR3 length equals 11 residues. As DNA, the CDR3 is TGTGCCAGCAGCCAAGATTCGGGCTACACCTTC. This sequence encodes CASSQDSGYTF.

The chain employs TRBV19 and TRBJ2-5; 8 nucleotides line up with TRBD2. CDR1 is LNHDA, CDR2 SQIVND, per germline (reference sequence). The V gene end was trimmed by 4 bases and the J gene end by 1 base; junction bases not matched to a gene: 11. There are 17 residues in the CDR3. The CDR3 is CASSRGLGGGSQETQYF. The CDR3 DNA is TGTGCCAGTAGTAGGGGACTTGGCGGGGGGTCCCAAGAGACCCAGTACTTC.

This chain links TRBV20-1 with TRBJ2-5, with 7 bases fitting TRBD2. Trimming cost V 3 bases and J 0 bases; bases outside gene matches: 4. Germline V lookup: CDR1 DFQATT, CDR2 SNEGSKA (reference sequence). The CDR3 contains 14 residues. The CDR3 coding sequence is TGCAGTGCTAGTGGGAGGGGCTACCAAGAGACCCAGTACTTC. Translated, it gives CSASGRGYQETQYF.

The chain is built from TRBV4-3 and TRBJ2-3; D is uncertain. Germline V gene lookup returns CDR1 LGHNA and CDR2 YSLEER. The CDR3 consists of 16 residues. V gave up 0 bases and J gave up 3 bases, with 13 bases separating them. CDR3 nucleotide sequence: TGCGCCAGCAGCCAAGATGTAAGTGGCGGTACAGATACGCAGTATTTT. Encoded protein: CASSQDVSGGTDTQYF.